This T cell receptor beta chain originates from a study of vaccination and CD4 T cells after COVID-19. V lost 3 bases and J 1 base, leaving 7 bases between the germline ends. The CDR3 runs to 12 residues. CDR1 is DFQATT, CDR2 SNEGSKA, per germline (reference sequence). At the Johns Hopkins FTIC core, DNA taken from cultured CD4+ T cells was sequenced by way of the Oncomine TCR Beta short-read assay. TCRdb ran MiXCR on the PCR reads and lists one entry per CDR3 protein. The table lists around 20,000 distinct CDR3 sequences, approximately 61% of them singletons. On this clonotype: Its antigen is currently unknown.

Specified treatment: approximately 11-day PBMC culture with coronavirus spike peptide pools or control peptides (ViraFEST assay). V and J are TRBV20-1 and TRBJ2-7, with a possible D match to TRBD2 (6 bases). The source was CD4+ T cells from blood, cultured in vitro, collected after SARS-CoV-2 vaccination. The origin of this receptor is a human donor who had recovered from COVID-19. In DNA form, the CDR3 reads TGCAGTGCTAGCGGGAGTTCCTACGAGCAGTACTTC. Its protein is CSASGSSYEQYF.